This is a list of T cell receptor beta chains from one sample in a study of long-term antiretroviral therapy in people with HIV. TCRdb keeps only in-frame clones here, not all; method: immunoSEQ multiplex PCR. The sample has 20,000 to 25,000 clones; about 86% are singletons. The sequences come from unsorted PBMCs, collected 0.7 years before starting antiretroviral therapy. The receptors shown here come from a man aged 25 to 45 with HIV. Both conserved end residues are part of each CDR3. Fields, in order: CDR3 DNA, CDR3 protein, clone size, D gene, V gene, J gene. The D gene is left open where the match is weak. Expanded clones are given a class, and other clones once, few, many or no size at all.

CDR3nt: TGTGCCAGCAGTTTAACCGGGTCCAAAGGGTCACCCCTCCACTTT
CDR3aa: CASSLTGSKGSPLHF
abundance: .
d_gene: .
v_gene: TRBV28
j_gene: TRBJ1-6

CDR3nt: TGTGCCAGCAGCCGTACGTCCGCGCGGGAGTATGTAGATACGCAGTATTTT
CDR3aa: CASSRTSAREYVDTQYF
abundance: .
d_gene: TRBD2
v_gene: TRBV5-6
j_gene: TRBJ2-3

CDR3nt: TGTGCCAGCAAATATACAGGGGGCGGGGAGACCCAGTACTTC
CDR3aa: CASKYTGGGETQYF
abundance: .
d_gene: TRBD1
v_gene: TRBV5-6
j_gene: TRBJ2-5

CDR3nt: TGTGCCAGCAGAACTAGCGGGGTCACAGATACGCAGTATTTT
CDR3aa: CASRTSGVTDTQYF
abundance: .
d_gene: TRBD2
v_gene: TRBV5-6
j_gene: TRBJ2-3

CDR3nt: TGTGCCAGCAGCCCCGCCAGGGCAGATACGCAGTATTTT
CDR3aa: CASSPARADTQYF
abundance: once
d_gene: .
v_gene: TRBV11-3
j_gene: TRBJ2-3

CDR3nt: TGTGCCAGCAGCTCCGCGGGTGGGACAGGGGCCTACGAGCAGTACTTC
CDR3aa: CASSSAGGTGAYEQYF
abundance: .
d_gene: TRBD1
v_gene: TRBV7-2
j_gene: TRBJ2-7

CDR3nt: TGCGCCAGCAGCTTGGGAGCGGGAGGGCCCCCTGGGGCCAACGTCCTGACTTTC
CDR3aa: CASSLGAGGPPGANVLTF
abundance: .
d_gene: TRBD2
v_gene: TRBV5-1
j_gene: TRBJ2-6

CDR3nt: TGTGCCAGCAGTTTAGTAGCCATAGCGGGGCAAGAGACCCAGTACTTC
CDR3aa: CASSLVAIAGQETQYF
abundance: .
d_gene: TRBD2
v_gene: TRBV28
j_gene: TRBJ2-5

CDR3nt: TGTGCCAGCAGGGCGCCTGGATCTCCCTACGAGCAGTACTTC
CDR3aa: CASRAPGSPYEQYF
abundance: .
d_gene: .
v_gene: TRBV5-4
j_gene: TRBJ2-7

CDR3nt: TGTGCCAGCTCACCAGGACAGCGGGAGGGGGATACGCAGTATTTT
CDR3aa: CASSPGQREGDTQYF
abundance: .
d_gene: TRBD2
v_gene: TRBV18
j_gene: TRBJ2-3

CDR3nt: TGTGCCAGCAGCTTAGAGTGGTATGGCTACACCTTC
CDR3aa: CASSLEWYGYTF
abundance: .
d_gene: .
v_gene: TRBV7-9
j_gene: TRBJ1-2

CDR3nt: TGTGCCAGCAGGGAGACTTCAGTGGAAGATGGTGAGCAGTTCTTC
CDR3aa: CASRETSVEDGEQFF
abundance: few
d_gene: .
v_gene: TRBV2
j_gene: TRBJ2-1

CDR3nt: TGTGCCTGGAGCAGGTCCACTGAAGCTTTCTTT
CDR3aa: CAWSRSTEAFF
abundance: once
d_gene: .
v_gene: TRBV30
j_gene: TRBJ1-1

CDR3nt: TGTGCCACCAGCCTTCGGGGGGTGAACTATGGCTACACCTTC
CDR3aa: CATSLRGVNYGYTF
abundance: .
d_gene: .
v_gene: TRBV15
j_gene: TRBJ1-2

CDR3nt: TGTGCCAGCAGTTTAAAGCGGCGCCAAATTGGTTCACCCCTCCACTTT
CDR3aa: CASSLKRRQIGSPLHF
abundance: few
d_gene: .
v_gene: TRBV28
j_gene: TRBJ1-6

CDR3nt: TGTGCCAGCAGCTCAAGGAGGGGGCTCTCCTACGAGCAGTACTTC
CDR3aa: CASSSRRGLSYEQYF
abundance: few
d_gene: .
v_gene: TRBV5-6
j_gene: TRBJ2-7

CDR3nt: TGTGCCACCAGCACCTCTAGGACAGGTTGGGAAAAACTGTTTTTT
CDR3aa: CATSTSRTGWEKLFF
abundance: .
d_gene: TRBD1
v_gene: TRBV15
j_gene: TRBJ1-4

CDR3nt: TGCAGCGTTGATGAAAGTTCGGTGTCAGATACGCAGTATTTT
CDR3aa: CSVDESSVSDTQYF
abundance: .
d_gene: .
v_gene: TRBV29-1
j_gene: TRBJ2-3